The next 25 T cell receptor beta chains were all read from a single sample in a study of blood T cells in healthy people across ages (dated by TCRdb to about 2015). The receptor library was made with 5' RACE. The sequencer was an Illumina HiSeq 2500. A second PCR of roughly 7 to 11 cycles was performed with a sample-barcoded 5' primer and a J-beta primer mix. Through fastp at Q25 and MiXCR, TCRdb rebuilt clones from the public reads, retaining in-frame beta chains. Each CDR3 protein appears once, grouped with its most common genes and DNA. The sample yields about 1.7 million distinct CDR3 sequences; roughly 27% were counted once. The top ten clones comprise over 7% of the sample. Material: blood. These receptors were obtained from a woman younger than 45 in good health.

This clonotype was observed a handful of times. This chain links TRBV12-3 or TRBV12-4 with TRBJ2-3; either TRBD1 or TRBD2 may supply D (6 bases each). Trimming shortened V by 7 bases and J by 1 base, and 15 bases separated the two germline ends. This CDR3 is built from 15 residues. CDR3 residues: CASTFGGPRTDTQYF. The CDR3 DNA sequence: TGTGCCAGCACCTTTGGGGGGCCACGCACAGATACGCAGTATTTT.

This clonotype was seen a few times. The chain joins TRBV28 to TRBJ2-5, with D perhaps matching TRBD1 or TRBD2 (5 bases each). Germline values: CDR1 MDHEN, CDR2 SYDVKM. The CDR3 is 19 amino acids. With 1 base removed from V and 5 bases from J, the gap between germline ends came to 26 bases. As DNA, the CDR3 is TGTGCCAGCAGTTTATTTGGGGTGGGGGTAGTCTCTCGCTGGGAGACCCAGTACTTC. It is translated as CASSLFGVGVVSRWETQYF.

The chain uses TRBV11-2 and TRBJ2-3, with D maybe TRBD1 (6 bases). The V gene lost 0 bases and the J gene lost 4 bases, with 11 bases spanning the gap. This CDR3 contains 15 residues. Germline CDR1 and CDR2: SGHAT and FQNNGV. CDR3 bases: TGTGCCAGCAGCTTAGATTCCAGGGGACCAGATACGCAGTATTTT. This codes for CASSLDSRGPDTQYF. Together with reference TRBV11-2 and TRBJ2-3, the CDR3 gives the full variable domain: EAGVAQSPRYKIIEKRQSVAFWCNPISGHATLYWYQQILGQGPKLLIQFQNNGVVDDSQLPKDRFSAERLKGVDSTLKIQPAKLEDSAVYLCASSLDSRGPDTQYFGPGTRLTVL.

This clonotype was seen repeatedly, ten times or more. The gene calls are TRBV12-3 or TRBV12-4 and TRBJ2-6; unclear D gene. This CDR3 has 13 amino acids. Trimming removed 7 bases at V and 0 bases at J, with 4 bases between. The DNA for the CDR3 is TGTGCCAGCACCCGCTCTGGGGCCAACGTCCTGACTTTC. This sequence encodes CASTRSGANVLTF.

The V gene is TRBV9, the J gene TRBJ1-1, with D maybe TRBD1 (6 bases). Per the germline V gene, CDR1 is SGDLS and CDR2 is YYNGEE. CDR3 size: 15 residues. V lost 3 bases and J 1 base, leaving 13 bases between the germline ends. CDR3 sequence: CASSEGDGGNTEAFF. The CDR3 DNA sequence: TGTGCCAGCAGCGAGGGGGACGGGGGGAACACTGAAGCTTTCTTT.

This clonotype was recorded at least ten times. CDR3 coding DNA: TGTGCCAGCAGACTAGGGACAGCTCACAATGAGCAGTTCTTC. Its translation is CASRLGTAHNEQFF. The gene calls are TRBV5-6 and TRBJ2-1; 7 bases fit TRBD1. The CDR3 runs 14 residues. CDR1 and CDR2 from the germline V gene are SGHDT and YYEEEE. The V and J ends lost 5 bases and 5 bases, in that order; junction bases with no gene match: 7.

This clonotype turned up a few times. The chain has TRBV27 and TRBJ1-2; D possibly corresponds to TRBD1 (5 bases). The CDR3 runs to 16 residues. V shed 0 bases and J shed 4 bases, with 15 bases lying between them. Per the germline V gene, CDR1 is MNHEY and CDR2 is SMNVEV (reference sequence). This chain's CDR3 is CASSLSRAGQTYGYTF. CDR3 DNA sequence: TGTGCCAGCAGTTTATCGCGGGCGGGGCAGACCTATGGCTACACCTTC.

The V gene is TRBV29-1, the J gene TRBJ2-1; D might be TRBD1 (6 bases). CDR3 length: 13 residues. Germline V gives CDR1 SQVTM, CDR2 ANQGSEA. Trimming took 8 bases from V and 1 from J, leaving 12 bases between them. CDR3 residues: CSLKGVSYNEQFF. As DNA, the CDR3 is TGCAGCCTGAAGGGGGTTTCCTACAATGAGCAGTTCTTC.

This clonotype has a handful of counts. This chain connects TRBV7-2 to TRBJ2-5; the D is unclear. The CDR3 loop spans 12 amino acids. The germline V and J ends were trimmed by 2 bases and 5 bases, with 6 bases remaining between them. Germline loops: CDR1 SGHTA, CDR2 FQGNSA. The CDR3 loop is CASSLFYETQYF. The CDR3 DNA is TGTGCCAGCAGCTTATTCTATGAGACCCAGTACTTC. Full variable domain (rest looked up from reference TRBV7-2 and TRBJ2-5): GAGVSQSPSNKVTEKGKDVELRCDPISGHTALYWYRQSLGQGLEFLIYFQGNSAPDKSGLPSDRFSAERTGGSVSTLTIQRTQQEDSAVYLCASSLFYETQYFGPGTRLLVL.

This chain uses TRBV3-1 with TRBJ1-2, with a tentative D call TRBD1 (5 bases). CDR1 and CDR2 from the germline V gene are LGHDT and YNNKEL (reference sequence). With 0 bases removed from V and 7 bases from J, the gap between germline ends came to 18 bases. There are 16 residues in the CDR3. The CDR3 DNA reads TGTGCCAGCAGCCAAGAAGGTCAGGGAGGGGATGGTGGCTACACCTTC. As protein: CASSQEGQGGDGGYTF.

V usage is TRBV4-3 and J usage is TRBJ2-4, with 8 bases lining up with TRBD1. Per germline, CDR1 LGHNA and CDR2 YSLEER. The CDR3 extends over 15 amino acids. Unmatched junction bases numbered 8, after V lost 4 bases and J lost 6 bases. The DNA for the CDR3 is TGCGCCAGCAGCCGCAGACAGGGGACGCCAAACATTCAGTACTTC. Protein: CASSRRQGTPNIQYF.

The CDR3 is CASSPQLGTGAFNEQFF. As DNA, the CDR3 is TGTGCCAGCTCACCTCAACTCGGGACAGGGGCATTCAATGAGCAGTTCTTC. The chain combines TRBV18 with TRBJ2-1; 10 bases agree with TRBD1. CDR3 length: 17 residues. With 3 bases clipped from V and 6 bases from J, the junction kept 11 bases outside the gene matches. Germline lookup yields CDR1 KGHSH and CDR2 LQKENI.

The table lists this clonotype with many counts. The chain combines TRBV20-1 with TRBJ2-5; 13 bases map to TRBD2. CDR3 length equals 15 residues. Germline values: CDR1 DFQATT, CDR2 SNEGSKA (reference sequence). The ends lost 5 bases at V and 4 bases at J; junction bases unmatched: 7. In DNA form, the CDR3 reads TGCAGTGCTTCTCGACTAGCGGGGGGTGGAGAGACCCAGTACTTC. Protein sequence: CSASRLAGGGETQYF.

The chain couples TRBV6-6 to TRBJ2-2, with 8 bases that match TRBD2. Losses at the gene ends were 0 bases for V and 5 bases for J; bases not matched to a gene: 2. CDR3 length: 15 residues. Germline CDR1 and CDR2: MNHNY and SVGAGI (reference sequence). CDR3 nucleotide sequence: TGTGCCAGCAGTTACTCCGGGAGGGGGACCGGGGAGCTGTTTTTT. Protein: CASSYSGRGTGELFF.

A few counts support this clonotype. CDR3 nucleotides: TGTGCCAGCAGCCAGTGGGGGTCCGGTGAGACCCAGTACTTC. This sequence encodes CASSQWGSGETQYF. The gene calls are TRBV3-1 and TRBJ2-5; D may match TRBD1 or TRBD2 (5 bases each). CDR3 length equals 14 residues. Germline-derived CDR1 and CDR2 are LGHDT and YNNKEL (reference sequence). V gave up 3 bases and J gave up 5 bases, with 13 bases separating them.

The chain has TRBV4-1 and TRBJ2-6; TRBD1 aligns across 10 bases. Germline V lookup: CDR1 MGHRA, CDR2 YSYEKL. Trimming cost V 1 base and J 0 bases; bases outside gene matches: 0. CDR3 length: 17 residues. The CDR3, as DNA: TGCGCCAGCAGCCAAGGGACAGGGGGCTCTGGGGCCAACGTCCTGACTTTC. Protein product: CASSQGTGGSGANVLTF.

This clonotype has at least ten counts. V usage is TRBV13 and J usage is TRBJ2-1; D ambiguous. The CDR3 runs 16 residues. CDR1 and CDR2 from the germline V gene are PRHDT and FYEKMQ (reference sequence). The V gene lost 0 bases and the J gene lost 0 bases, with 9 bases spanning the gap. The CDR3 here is CASSLGSSSSYNEQFF. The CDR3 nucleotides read TGTGCCAGCAGCTTAGGGTCCTCCAGCTCCTACAATGAGCAGTTCTTC.

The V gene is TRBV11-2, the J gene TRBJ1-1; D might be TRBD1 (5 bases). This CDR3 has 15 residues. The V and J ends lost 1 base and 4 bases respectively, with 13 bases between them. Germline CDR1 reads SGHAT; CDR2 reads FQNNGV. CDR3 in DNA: TGTGCCAGCAGCTTAGGTTCAGGGTGGAGCACTGAAGCTTTCTTT. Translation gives CASSLGSGWSTEAFF. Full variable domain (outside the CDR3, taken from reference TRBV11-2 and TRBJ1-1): EAGVAQSPRYKIIEKRQSVAFWCNPISGHATLYWYQQILGQGPKLLIQFQNNGVVDDSQLPKDRFSAERLKGVDSTLKIQPAKLEDSAVYLCASSLGSGWSTEAFFGQGTRLTVV.

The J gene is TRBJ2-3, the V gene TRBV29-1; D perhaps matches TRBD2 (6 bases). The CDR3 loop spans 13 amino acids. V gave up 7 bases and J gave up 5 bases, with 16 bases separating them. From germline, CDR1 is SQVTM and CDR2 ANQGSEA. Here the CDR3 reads CSAVGGWRDTQYF. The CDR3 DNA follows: TGCAGCGCCGTAGGAGGGTGGCGAGATACGCAGTATTTT.

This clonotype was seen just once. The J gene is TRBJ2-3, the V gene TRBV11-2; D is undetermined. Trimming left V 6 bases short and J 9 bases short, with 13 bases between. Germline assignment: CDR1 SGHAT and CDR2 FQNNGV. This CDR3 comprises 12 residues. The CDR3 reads CASSFVSGTQYF. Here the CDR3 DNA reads TGTGCCAGCAGTTTTGTTTCAGGAACGCAGTATTTT.

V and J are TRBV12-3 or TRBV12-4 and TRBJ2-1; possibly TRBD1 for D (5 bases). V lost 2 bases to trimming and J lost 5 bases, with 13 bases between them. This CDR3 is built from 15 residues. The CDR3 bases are TGTGCCAGCAGTTTACTTCAGGGCAGAAACAATGAGCAGTTCTTC. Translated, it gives CASSLLQGRNNEQFF.

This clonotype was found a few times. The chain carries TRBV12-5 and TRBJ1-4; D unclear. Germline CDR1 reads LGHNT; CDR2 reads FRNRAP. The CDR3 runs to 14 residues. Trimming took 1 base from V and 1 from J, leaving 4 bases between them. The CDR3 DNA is TGTGCTAGTGGTTTGGGGGGAACTAATGAAAAACTGTTTTTT. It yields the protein CASGLGGTNEKLFF.

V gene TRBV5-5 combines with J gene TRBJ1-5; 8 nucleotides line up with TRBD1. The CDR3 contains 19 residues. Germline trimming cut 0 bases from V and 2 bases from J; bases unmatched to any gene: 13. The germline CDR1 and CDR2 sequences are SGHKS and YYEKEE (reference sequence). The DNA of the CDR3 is TGTGCCAGCAGCTTGGGGCCAGGACAGGGTATGGGAGGCAATCAGCCCCAGCATTTT. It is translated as CASSLGPGQGMGGNQPQHF.

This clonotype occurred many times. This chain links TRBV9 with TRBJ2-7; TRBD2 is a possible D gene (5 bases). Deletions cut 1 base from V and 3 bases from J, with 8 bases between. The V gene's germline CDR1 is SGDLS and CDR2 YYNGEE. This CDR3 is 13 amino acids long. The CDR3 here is CASSVNSGYEQYF. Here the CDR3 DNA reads TGTGCCAGCAGCGTAAACAGCGGCTACGAGCAGTACTTC.

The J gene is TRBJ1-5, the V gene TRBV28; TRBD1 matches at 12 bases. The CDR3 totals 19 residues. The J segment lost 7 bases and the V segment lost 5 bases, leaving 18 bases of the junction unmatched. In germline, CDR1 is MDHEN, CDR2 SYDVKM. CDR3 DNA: TGTGCCAGCAGTCCATTGATCCTACGGGACAGGGGGCAAGGCCAGCCCCAGCATTTT. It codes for CASSPLILRDRGQGQPQHF.